This T cell receptor beta chain was recovered during a study of cytomegalovirus exposure and HLA in healthy donors. Study-level information: In an early release, HLA-typed donors contributed tens of millions of unique TCR sequences. Study-wide results and limits: Earlier analysis found most TCR beta V segments productive about 90% or about 30% of the time.

As regards this clone: Antigen: not known.

Germline trimming cut 8 bases from V and 5 bases from J; bases unmatched to any gene: 5. There are 12 residues in the CDR3. CDR1 and CDR2 from the germline V gene are SEHNR and FQNEAQ (reference sequence). Healthy bone marrow donors supplied every sample. 13 Jbeta primers and 60 Vbeta primers were used for the PCR. Using immunoSEQ multiplex PCR, the repertoire was profiled, and TCRdb retains in-frame clones only, with some absent. Of 120,000 or so clones in the sample, around 80% were seen once. The receptor was derived from a woman aged 50 to 60 in good health and CMV-seropositive. This chain joins TRBV7-9 and TRBJ1-1; 7 bases are a match to TRBD1. The sample consisted of PBMCs. The CDR3 is CASGHRGTEAFF. The DNA of the CDR3 is TGTGCCAGCGGACACAGGGGAACTGAAGCTTTCTTT.